This passage covers 27 T cell receptor beta chains from one sample sequenced in a study of T cell repertoires in cytomegalovirus infection. Antigen specificity for these receptors is unknown. TCRdb processed the reads anew with MiXCR; each CDR3 protein has one entry. The repertoire holds approximately 150,000 distinct CDR3 sequences, 20% to 25% seen once, with around a quarter in the top ten. The sequenced sample was CD8+ T cells from cultured PBMCs, obtained from culture after CMV antigen stimulation. All receptors come from a human donor in good health (CMV status not recorded). Some clones in this sample may be carry-over from other donors' samples.

This clonotype has more than one count but fewer than ten. The rearrangement uses TRBV12-3 or TRBV12-4 and TRBJ1-2, with D maybe TRBD1 (5 bases). CDR3 length: 15 amino acids. Trimming left V 6 bases short and J 1 base short, with 15 bases between. CDR3 sequence (DNA): TGTGCCAGCAGATCCGGGACTGGGCTTAACTATGGCTACACCTTC. Its protein product is CASRSGTGLNYGYTF.

The chain links TRBV24-1 to TRBJ2-3; TRBD2 agrees at 13 bases. Germline V gene data show CDR1 as KGHDR and CDR2 as SFDVKD. V lost 4 bases and J lost 2; bases outside the gene matches: 5. This CDR3 has 17 amino acids. CDR3 sequence reads: CATSEATSGGATDTQYF. CDR3 coding DNA: TGTGCCACCAGTGAAGCCACTAGCGGGGGGGCCACAGATACGCAGTATTTT.

The chain is built from TRBV25-1 and TRBJ1-3; D is uncertain. CDR3 length equals 15 residues. From germline, CDR1 is MGHDK and CDR2 SYGVNS. The V gene lost 4 bases and the J gene lost 1 base, with 11 bases spanning the gap. The CDR3 here is CASSGGRSSGNTIYF. CDR3 DNA sequence: TGTGCCAGCAGTGGCGGAAGGTCTTCTGGAAACACCATATATTTT.

Concerning this clonotype itself: Germline and junction disagree at one end, which may indicate a read error. The chain combines TRBV7-2 with TRBJ2-1; the D gene is possibly TRBD2 (5 bases). Germline CDR1 and CDR2: SGHTA and FQGNSA. This CDR3 has 12 residues. CDR3 sequence (DNA): TGTGCCAGCAGCGGGAGAAGCACCCAGTATATCTTC. It yields the protein CASSGRSTQYIF.

This clonotype was counted between two and nine times. The V call is TRBV7-9, the J call TRBJ2-2, with a tentative D call TRBD2 (6 bases). CDR3 length: 16 amino acids. V lost 4 bases and J lost 0, with 12 bases in between. Germline V gene data show CDR1 as SEHNR and CDR2 as FQNEAQ (reference sequence). The CDR3 region is CASSSRGTSNTGELFF. The CDR3 region has the DNA TGTGCCAGCAGCTCAAGAGGGACTTCGAACACCGGGGAGCTGTTTTTT.

The sample holds a few counts of this clonotype. This chain joins TRBV12-3 or TRBV12-4 and TRBJ1-5, with 7 bases fitting TRBD1. CDR3 size: 14 residues. The junction had 5 bases not matched to a gene; V was cut back by 6 bases and J by 3 bases. Here the CDR3 reads CASRDRSHNQPQHF. CDR3 sequence (DNA): TGTGCCAGCAGGGACAGGAGCCACAATCAGCCCCAGCATTTT.

V is TRBV7-8 and J is TRBJ1-4; maybe TRBD1 (5 bases). Germline V gives CDR1 SGHVS, CDR2 FQNEAQ. This CDR3 region has 14 residues. V lost 6 bases, J lost 7 bases, and 15 bases lay in between. CDR3 DNA: TGTGCCAGCAGTCGGACAATGAGGAGTGAAAAACTGTTTTTT. Its translation: CASSRTMRSEKLFF.

This clonotype was observed a few times. This chain links TRBV12-3 or TRBV12-4 with TRBJ1-3, with 7 bases lining up with TRBD1. Losses at the gene ends were 7 bases for V and 0 bases for J; bases not matched to a gene: 9. This CDR3 has 16 residues. In DNA, the CDR3 is TGTGCCAGCAATTTCCCGGGACAGAGCTCTGGAAACACCATATATTTT. Translation gives CASNFPGQSSGNTIYF.

This clonotype was found once. V is TRBV27 and J is TRBJ2-5, with 7 bases matching TRBD2. The trim removed 5 bases at V and 2 bases at J, leaving 8 bases unmatched. CDR3 length equals 15 residues. CDR1 is MNHEY and CDR2 is SMNVEV in the germline V gene (reference sequence). CDR3 loop: CASSIWPGGQETQYF. DNA for the CDR3: TGTGCCAGCAGTATTTGGCCGGGGGGTCAAGAGACCCAGTACTTC.

The chain is built from TRBV7-6 and TRBJ1-1, with D unclear. This CDR3 region has 15 residues. V lost 5 bases and J lost 1, with 14 bases in between. Germline loops: CDR1 SGHVS, CDR2 FNYEAQ. The CDR3 loop reads CASSGSRDSNTEAFF. The CDR3, as DNA: TGTGCCAGCAGCGGGTCGCGGGATTCGAACACTGAAGCTTTCTTT.

The chain recombines TRBV7-9 with TRBJ2-7, with TRBD1 identical over 10 bases. Germline CDR1 reads SEHNR; CDR2 reads FQNEAQ (reference sequence). The CDR3 sequence is 15 residues long. With 5 bases clipped from V and 2 bases from J, the junction kept 6 bases outside the gene matches. CDR3 bases: TGTGCCAGCAGCGACCGGGACAGGGGTCCCTACGAGCAGTACTTC. It specifies CASSDRDRGPYEQYF.

This clonotype was recorded a few times. This chain uses TRBV4-3 with TRBJ1-5; no clear D gene. This CDR3 is 16 amino acids long. The V gene's germline CDR1 is LGHNA and CDR2 YSLEER. Trimming removed 1 base at V and 6 bases at J, with 16 bases between. The CDR3 sequence is CASSQGRTEALQPQHF. CDR3 sequence (DNA): TGCGCCAGCAGCCAAGGCAGAACGGAGGCCCTTCAGCCCCAGCATTTT.

The chain carries TRBV20-1 and TRBJ2-1; unclear D gene. Germline CDR1 reads DFQATT; CDR2 reads SNEGSKA (reference sequence). CDR3 length: 15 residues. The V and J ends lost 2 bases and 0 bases respectively, with 11 bases between them. DNA of the CDR3: TGCAGTGCTAGAACGCTCTTCAGCTCCTACAATGAGCAGTTCTTC. Translated: CSARTLFSSYNEQFF.

In its sample, this clonotype was seen a few times. The gene calls are TRBV29-1 and TRBJ2-7; the D call may be TRBD1 or TRBD2 (5 bases each). The CDR3 covers 12 residues. Germline assignment: CDR1 SQVTM and CDR2 ANQGSEA. With 6 bases removed from V and 8 bases from J, the gap between germline ends came to 17 bases. The CDR3 loop is CSVASGASQQYF. The CDR3 bases are TGCAGCGTGGCTTCCGGGGCAAGCCAGCAGTACTTC.

This chain uses TRBV7-6 with TRBJ1-3; tentatively, D is TRBD1 (5 bases). V was clipped by 10 bases and J by 4 bases, with 20 bases between them. The CDR3 covers 15 residues. In germline, CDR1 is SGHVS, CDR2 FNYEAQ. The CDR3 protein is CATVQGTPHGNTIYF. CDR3 nucleotide sequence: TGTGCCACCGTTCAGGGTACCCCCCACGGAAACACCATATATTTT.

This clonotype was picked up a small number of times. The chain recombines TRBV7-2 with TRBJ1-1; D is ambiguous. Germline lookup yields CDR1 SGHTA and CDR2 FQGNSA. V was shortened by 2 bases and J by 4 bases, with 11 bases between the two germline ends. The CDR3 has 14 residues. This CDR3 is CASSLLGIGTEAFF. The CDR3 nucleotides are TGTGCCAGCAGCTTACTGGGGATAGGCACTGAAGCTTTCTTT.

This chain links TRBV12-3 or TRBV12-4 with TRBJ1-2; D uncertain. Between the trimmed V and J ends, which lost 2 bases and 3 bases, there was a span of 7 bases. CDR3 size: 13 residues. The CDR3 region has the DNA TGTGCCAGCAGTTTAACAGAGTACTATGGCTACACCTTC. Encoded protein: CASSLTEYYGYTF.

With respect to this clonotype: At one of its ends the junction is not consistent with the germline gene, which may arise from a read error. V is TRBV7-2 and J is TRBJ2-1; D gene uncertain. The germline CDR1 and CDR2 sequences are SGHTA and FQGNSA. The CDR3 contains 17 residues. CDR3 loop: CAISLAHPSYSYNEQFF. CDR3 DNA sequence: TGTGCCATCAGCTTAGCTCACCCGTCGTACTCCTACAATGAGCAGTTCTTC.

The chain couples TRBV4-1 to TRBJ2-7; D is unresolved. CDR1 is MGHRA and CDR2 is YSYEKL in the germline V gene. Trimming took off 4 bases at V and 2 bases at J, with 12 bases between the two ends. The CDR3 loop spans 14 amino acids. CDR3 in amino acids: CASSLIGFPYEQYF. The DNA of the CDR3 is TGCGCCAGCAGCCTAATAGGCTTCCCCTACGAGCAGTACTTC.

This clonotype was counted a few times. This chain joins TRBV7-8 and TRBJ1-1; no reliable D call. V was pared by 5 bases and J by 6 bases, with 19 bases between. CDR3 length: 15 amino acids. Germline-derived CDR1 and CDR2 are SGHVS and FQNEAQ. CDR3 protein: CASSPKAGLDSEAFF. CDR3 in DNA: TGTGCCAGCAGCCCTAAAGCGGGCCTTGACTCTGAAGCTTTCTTT. Looking up the rest from reference TRBV7-8 and TRBJ1-1 gives the full variable domain: GAGVSQSPRYKVAKRGQDVALRCDPISGHVSLFWYQQALGQGPEFLTYFQNEAQLDKSGLPSDRFFAERPEGSVSTLKIQRTQQEDSAVYLCASSPKAGLDSEAFFGQGTRLTVV.

The V call is TRBV19, the J call TRBJ1-5; D is possibly TRBD1 (5 bases). Germline CDR1 is LNHDA and CDR2 is SQIVND (reference sequence). V lost 3 bases to trimming and J lost 1 base, with 13 bases between them. This CDR3 has 16 residues. CDR3 residues: CASSMRDGESNQPQHF. Written as DNA, the CDR3 is TGTGCCAGTAGTATGAGGGACGGTGAGAGCAATCAGCCCCAGCATTTT.

The sample holds a few counts of this clonotype. V usage is TRBV12-3 or TRBV12-4 and J usage is TRBJ2-5, with 9 positions matching TRBD2. This CDR3 contains 14 residues. V lost 6 bases and J lost 5; bases outside the gene matches: 7. CDR3 loop: CASSPAGGPETQYF. The CDR3 DNA is TGTGCCAGCAGCCCGGCGGGGGGGCCCGAGACCCAGTACTTC.

This clonotype was counted only a few times. The V call is TRBV28, the J call TRBJ2-7; 7 nucleotides match TRBD1. V trimming: 6 bases; J trimming: 5 bases; junction bases outside the gene matches: 13. This CDR3 has 15 residues. Germline V CDR1 and CDR2: MDHEN, SYDVKM. CDR3 sequence: CASSPATGSIHEQYF. The CDR3 region has the DNA TGTGCCAGCAGCCCCGCGACAGGGAGTATACACGAGCAGTACTTC. Full variable domain (missing parts from reference TRBV28 and TRBJ2-7): DVKVTQSSRYLVKRTGEKVFLECVQDMDHENMFWYRQDPGLGLRLIYFSYDVKMKEKGDIPEGYSVSREKKERFSLILESASTNQTSMYLCASSPATGSIHEQYFGPGTRLTVT.

This chain connects TRBV11-2 to TRBJ2-7; maybe TRBD1 (5 bases). The CDR3 is 14 residues long. V was cut by 1 base and J by 7 bases, with 14 bases left in between. CDR1 is SGHAT, CDR2 FQNNGV, per germline. The chain's CDR3 is CASSLVGHTIEQYF. CDR3 coding DNA: TGTGCCAGCAGCTTAGTAGGACATACAATTGAGCAGTACTTC.

The chain uses TRBV12-3 or TRBV12-4 and TRBJ1-1; 7 nucleotides line up with TRBD1. The CDR3 loop spans 15 amino acids. Trimming removed 4 bases from V and 6 bases from J; junction bases left unmatched: 11. Here the CDR3 DNA reads TGTGCCAGCAGTTCGGGCAGGGGGGAAAGGGCTGAAGCTTTCTTT. Translation: CASSSGRGERAEAFF.

The rearrangement joins TRBV7-8 to TRBJ1-1; the D gene is possibly TRBD1 (5 bases). The germline V gene encodes CDR1 SGHVS and CDR2 FQNEAQ. Trimming stripped 1 base from V and 2 bases from J, with 11 bases between. The CDR3 spans 15 residues. DNA for the CDR3: TGTGCCAGCAGCTTAGATCGGGGGGAAAACACTGAAGCTTTCTTT. Residues: CASSLDRGENTEAFF.

This rearrangement joins TRBV7-9 to TRBJ1-1; D is unresolved. Germline values: CDR1 SEHNR, CDR2 FQNEAQ (reference sequence). This CDR3 comprises 16 residues. Between the trimmed V and J ends, which lost 6 bases and 1 base, there was a span of 18 bases. The chain's CDR3 is CASSPEVRVRNTEAFF. The DNA of the CDR3 is TGTGCCAGCAGTCCAGAGGTCCGGGTACGGAACACTGAAGCTTTCTTT. Combining the CDR3 with reference TRBV7-9 and TRBJ1-1 gives the whole variable domain DTGVSQNPRHKITKRGQNVTFRCDPISEHNRLYWYRQTLGQGPEFLTYFQNEAQLEKSRLLSDRFSAERPKGSFSTLEIQRTEQGDSAMYLCASSPEVRVRNTEAFFGQGTRLTVV.